The TCR beta chain described here comes from a study of CD8+CD57+ T cells in acquired aplastic anemia. Study as a whole: Sorted CD4+ and CD8+ cell DNA averaged around 3 ug. Healthy donor sequencing depth: roughly 10 million CD4+, roughly 11 million CD8+ reads. Study-level points and caveats: Some 29 shared CD8+ CDR3s appeared highly expressed within patients' immunodominant clones. Patient and control CD8+ Simpson's diversity was not significantly different.

This clonotype was seen repeatedly, ten times or more. Its antigen is unknown. Both TCR beta VDJ combination and CDR3 sequence profiling were carried out. Genomic DNA was the template for this profiling. TCRdb independently ran MiXCR on the reads; one entry per CDR3 protein. The sample contains 150,000 to 200,000 distinct CDR3 sequences, around 45% of which appear only once. The V segment lost 0 bases and the J segment 4 bases; nucleotides outside the gene matches: 9. Germline V gene data show CDR1 as SGHNT and CDR2 as YYREEE (reference sequence). CDR3 length: 17 residues. This TCR came from a human donor in good health. The chain recombines TRBV5-4 with TRBJ2-5; TRBD2 agrees at 10 bases. Material: sorted CD4+, CD8+, or CD8+CD57+ T cells (not recorded which) from PBMCs. The CDR3 loop reads CASSLGLSGRAGETQYF. In DNA form, the CDR3 reads TGTGCCAGCAGCTTGGGTTTAAGCGGGAGGGCCGGAGAGACCCAGTACTTC.